This T cell receptor (beta chain) was sequenced in a study of T cells in Graves' hyperthyroidism and ophthalmopathy. Overall study context: Upon initial diagnosis and before any treatment, peripheral blood was collected. General study results and limits: In the blood, most expanded thyroid clonotypes above 0.001 appeared as well.

The source material, RNA transcripts, was used to amplify TCR beta CDR3 regions. First-round RT-PCR targeting the TCR CDR3 was performed with the HTBI primer set. TCRdb re-called the multiplex PCR reads through MiXCR, storing one row per CDR3 protein. The profile shows roughly 35,000 distinct CDR3 sequences, around 52% of them singletons. Germline CDR1 SGHRS, CDR2 YFSETQ. This CDR3 is 15 amino acids long. V shed 3 bases and J 2 bases; nucleotides not matched to a gene: 3. This clonotype was seen repeatedly, ten times or more. Its specificity is unknown. The study left out patients who had uncontrolled infection, other autoimmune disease, pregnancy or lactation. The diagnoses drew upon clinical symptoms, serum thyroxine and TRAb, thyroid ultrasound and orbital computed tomography.

Sequenced input: blood. The chain employs TRBV5-1 and TRBJ2-7; 12 bases are a match to TRBD2. The TCR originated in a woman in her forties with Graves' ophthalmopathy. The CDR3 DNA follows: TGCGCCAGCAGCTCCCTAGCGGGAGGGCCCTACGAGCAGTACTTC. Its protein is CASSSLAGGPYEQYF.